Each of the 28 T cell receptor beta chains below was sequenced from the same sample in a study of control samples from healthy donors and cancer patients. Profiled with immunoSEQ multiplex PCR; TCRdb holds only in-frame clones, not every one. The sample includes some 120,000 clones, 75% to 90% of them seen just once. The specimen was PBMCs. These receptors were taken from a woman in her forties or fifties with colorectal cancer.

The chain couples TRBV2 to TRBJ1-2, with a tentative D call TRBD1 (5 bases). Germline-derived CDR1 and CDR2 are SNHLY and FYNNEI. This CDR3 comprises 16 residues. Trimming pared 2 bases from V and 1 base from J, leaving 14 bases between. The CDR3 DNA is TGTGCCAGCAGTGAATATCGGGGGGATCTTAACTATGGCTACACCTTC. It yields the protein CASSEYRGDLNYGYTF.

This clone came up once. The CDR3, as DNA: TGTGCCAGCAGTTTAAGAGAGACTGAAGCTTTCTTT. Protein sequence: CASSLRETEAFF. The rearrangement links TRBV12-3 or TRBV12-4 to TRBJ1-1, with unresolved D. With 2 bases removed from V and 5 bases from J, the gap between germline ends came to 6 bases. The CDR3 contains 12 residues.

This chain joins TRBV28 and TRBJ1-2, with D possibly TRBD1 on 5 matching bases. The ends were cut back, 3 bases at V and 4 bases at J, with 15 bases in the middle. The CDR3 contains 15 residues. CDR1 is MDHEN and CDR2 is SYDVKM in the germline V gene. The CDR3 region is CASSFPGRRGYGYTF. The CDR3, as DNA: TGTGCCAGCAGTTTCCCGGGACGACGGGGCTATGGCTACACCTTC.

The chain uses TRBV29-1 and TRBJ1-4, with no clear D. Trimming removed 4 bases from V and 0 bases from J, with 6 bases in between. CDR1 SQVTM and CDR2 ANQGSEA come from the germline V gene. This CDR3 is 13 amino acids long. The CDR3 DNA reads TGCAGCGTTGTATCTGCAACTAATGAAAAACTGTTTTTT. Its protein product is CSVVSATNEKLFF.

The chain joins TRBV28 to TRBJ2-5; 9 bases line up with TRBD2. CDR1 is MDHEN, CDR2 SYDVKM, per germline. The CDR3 runs to 14 residues. V shed 5 bases, J shed 5 bases, and the junction held 6 bases outside the gene matches. The CDR3: CASSLSGSRETQYF. CDR3 in DNA: TGTGCCAGCAGTCTTAGCGGGAGCAGGGAGACCCAGTACTTC.

The V gene is TRBV5-1, the J gene TRBJ2-5; tentatively, D is TRBD2 (5 bases). V was clipped by 0 bases and J by 0 bases, with 12 bases between them. The length of the CDR3 is 16 residues. CDR1 and CDR2 (germline): SGHRS, YFSETQ. The CDR3 DNA is TGCGCCAGCAGCTTGGCCCTAGGCGGGTACCAAGAGACCCAGTACTTC. Protein product: CASSLALGGYQETQYF. Full variable domain (missing parts from reference TRBV5-1 and TRBJ2-5): KAGVTQTPRYLIKTRGQQVTLSCSPISGHRSVSWYQQTPGQGLQFLFEYFSETQRNKGNFPGRFSGRQFSNSRSEMNVSTLELGDSALYLCASSLALGGYQETQYFGPGTRLLVL.

This clone was detected once. The CDR3 DNA follows: TGTGCCAGCAGCTCGTCAGGGGGCGGGGGTAATGAAAAACTGTTTTTT. Translation: CASSSSGGGGNEKLFF. The chain uses TRBV7-9 and TRBJ1-4, with 8 bases that match TRBD1. The CDR3 loop spans 16 amino acids. Per the germline V gene, CDR1 is SEHNR and CDR2 is FQNEAQ (reference sequence). J gave up 4 bases and V 4 bases, and 8 bases lay outside the gene matches.

This clone was seen a single time. This rearrangement joins TRBV15 to TRBJ2-1; D is unclear. Germline V gene sequence: CDR1 LNHNV, CDR2 YYDKDF (reference sequence). The V gene lost 0 bases and the J gene lost 8 bases, with 5 bases spanning the gap. The CDR3 spans 12 residues. Written as DNA, the CDR3 is TGTGCCACCAGCAGAGAGCATTATGAGCAGTTCTTC. This translates into CATSREHYEQFF.

This clone has only a few counts. The chain couples TRBV9 to TRBJ2-5, with TRBD2 identical over 7 bases. This CDR3 has 14 amino acids. Germline V gives CDR1 SGDLS, CDR2 YYNGEE. V trimming: 3 bases; J trimming: 2 bases; junction bases outside the gene matches: 4. The CDR3 is CASSALAEQETQYF. CDR3 in DNA: TGTGCCAGCAGCGCGCTAGCGGAGCAAGAGACCCAGTACTTC.

This chain connects TRBV28 to TRBJ1-4, with 7 bases fitting TRBD1. The CDR3 is made up of 15 amino acids. The V gene end was trimmed by 5 bases and the J gene end by 5 bases; junction bases not matched to a gene: 8. Germline-derived CDR1 and CDR2 are MDHEN and SYDVKM. The CDR3 region has the DNA TGTGCCAGCAGTACGGCAGGGGGGGGGAATGAAAAACTGTTTTTT. Amino acid sequence: CASSTAGGGNEKLFF.

This clone is a singleton in its sample. The V and J genes are TRBV19 and TRBJ2-3, with 8 positions matching TRBD2. The CDR3 is made up of 16 amino acids. The V and J ends lost 3 bases and 6 bases, in that order; junction bases with no gene match: 11. Per the germline V gene, CDR1 is LNHDA and CDR2 is SQIVND (reference sequence). CDR3 residues: CASSISSAGDFDTQYF. The CDR3 nucleotides are TGTGCCAGTAGTATTTCCTCAGCGGGAGATTTCGATACGCAGTATTTT.

The chain recombines TRBV18 with TRBJ2-3; D is unresolved. Trimming pared 3 bases from V and 8 bases from J, leaving 9 bases between. The CDR3 loop spans 12 amino acids. Germline CDR1 is KGHSH and CDR2 is LQKENI. DNA for the CDR3: TGTGCCAGCTCACCGGACCAGGCTACGCAGTATTTT. Its protein is CASSPDQATQYF.

This clone has a single count. The chain is built from TRBV5-1 and TRBJ2-5; TRBD2 matches 10 bases. Germline-derived CDR1 and CDR2 are SGHRS and YFSETQ. There are 18 residues in the CDR3. V was clipped by 0 bases and J by 9 bases; unmatched bases: 17. The CDR3 DNA is TGCGCCAGCAGCTTGGTCCCCCGCCGACAGGGAGCGGGAGGGGCCCAGTACTTC. Translation: CASSLVPRRQGAGGAQYF.

This clone was seen a handful of times. The V gene is TRBV24-1, the J gene TRBJ2-7; 8 bases are a match to TRBD1. Germline assignment: CDR1 KGHDR and CDR2 SFDVKD. With 2 bases clipped from V and 0 bases from J, the junction kept 5 bases outside the gene matches. This CDR3 spans 16 amino acids. The CDR3 DNA reads as TGTGCCACCAGTGATTCGACAGGGGTCAACTCCTACGAGCAGTACTTC. Translating it yields CATSDSTGVNSYEQYF.

The chain employs TRBV28 and TRBJ1-2; 7 bases align to TRBD1. With V trimmed by 5 bases and J by 4 bases, 10 bases remained unmatched. The CDR3 runs to 15 residues. Germline assignment: CDR1 MDHEN and CDR2 SYDVKM. CDR3 loop: CASSPYRGRPYGYTF. CDR3 DNA sequence: TGTGCCAGCAGTCCATACAGGGGTCGTCCCTATGGCTACACCTTC.

This clone has at least ten counts. This sequence joins TRBV6-5 and TRBJ1-2; D ambiguous. There are 15 residues in the CDR3. The germline gives CDR1 MNHEY, CDR2 SVGAGI. The DNA for the CDR3 is TGTGCATGTCGTATTTCGCTCCTGATTAACTATGGCTACACCTTC. This gives the protein CACRISLLINYGYTF.

Only a few counts were recorded for this clone. The same CDR3 can be traced to other DNA sequences in this sample. The V and J genes are TRBV5-1 and TRBJ2-3, with D hard to call. CDR1 and CDR2 (germline): SGHRS, YFSETQ. Trimming shortened V by 0 bases and J by 6 bases, and 8 bases separated the two germline ends. The CDR3 extends over 13 amino acids. CDR3 DNA sequence: TGCGCCAGCAGCTTGGAAGCCGTGGATACGCAGTATTTT. It yields the protein CASSLEAVDTQYF.

The rearrangement links TRBV2 to TRBJ2-5; 7 bases are shared with TRBD2. V was clipped by 5 bases and J by 2 bases; unmatched bases: 5. In germline, CDR1 is SNHLY, CDR2 FYNNEI. The CDR3 totals 14 residues. The CDR3 protein is CASSYTSAQETQYF. CDR3 in DNA: TGTGCCAGCAGTTATACTAGCGCTCAAGAGACCCAGTACTTC.

The chain joins TRBV7-9 to TRBJ1-5; TRBD1 might be the D (5 bases). Trimming stripped 11 bases from V and 0 bases from J, with 14 bases between. Germline CDR1 is SEHNR and CDR2 is FQNEAQ (reference sequence). This CDR3 is built from 14 residues. As DNA, the CDR3 is TGTGCCGGGGCGAGAGGGGATAGCAATCAGCCCCAGCATTTT. This encodes CAGARGDSNQPQHF.

This CDR3 is CASSPREGYNEQFF. As DNA, the CDR3 is TGTGCCAGCAGCCCCCGCGAGGGCTACAATGAGCAGTTCTTC. V gene TRBV9 combines with J gene TRBJ2-1, with D possibly TRBD2 on 5 matching bases. V lost 4 bases, J lost 3 bases, and 11 bases lay in between. This CDR3 region has 14 residues. Germline V gives CDR1 SGDLS, CDR2 YYNGEE.

This chain links TRBV12-3 or TRBV12-4 with TRBJ2-7; no reliable D call. Trimming took off 8 bases at V and 1 base at J, with 6 bases between the two ends. This CDR3 spans 11 amino acids. CDR3 in DNA: TGTGCCAGCGCCGGGTCCTACGAGCAGTACTTC. Translation gives CASAGSYEQYF.

Regarding this clone: Distinct nucleotide sequences in the sample also encode this CDR3. The chain links TRBV28 to TRBJ1-2; no firm D call. Deletions cut 6 bases from V and 2 bases from J, with 13 bases between. Looked up from germline, CDR1 is MDHEN and CDR2 is SYDVKM. The CDR3 sequence is 14 residues long. CDR3 region: CASRPTTANYGYTF. CDR3 sequence (DNA): TGTGCCAGCAGGCCCACTACTGCCAACTATGGCTACACCTTC.

The chain carries TRBV5-1 and TRBJ1-4, with D hard to call. V was clipped by 4 bases and J by 2 bases, with 15 bases between them. Germline V CDR1 and CDR2: SGHRS, YFSETQ. The CDR3 has 16 residues. DNA for the CDR3: TGCGCCAGCAGCCCACCGGCGGGGTCGACTAATGAAAAACTGTTTTTT. Its protein is CASSPPAGSTNEKLFF.

This clone was seen only once. This chain links TRBV3-1 (or the pseudogene TRBV3-2) with TRBJ2-5, with 10 positions matching TRBD2. This CDR3 has 14 amino acids. Germline CDR1 is LGHDT and CDR2 is YNNKEL (reference sequence). V shed 1 base, J shed 9 bases, and the junction held 5 bases outside the gene matches. Written as DNA, the CDR3 is TGTGCCAGCAGCCAAGGCCTAGCGGGGGAAGCCCAGTACTTC. Protein product: CASSQGLAGEAQYF.

The V and J genes are TRBV2 and TRBJ2-7; 10 nucleotides line up with TRBD2. Germline V CDR1 and CDR2: SNHLY, FYNNEI. There are 13 residues in the CDR3. V lost 9 bases and J lost 3; bases outside the gene matches: 5. In DNA form, the CDR3 reads TGTGCCAGTACTCTAGCGGGAGTCTACGAGCAGTACTTC. Protein product: CASTLAGVYEQYF.

This clone was counted only a few times. The rearrangement links TRBV7-3 to TRBJ1-3; maybe TRBD1 (6 bases). Germline loops: CDR1 SGHTA, CDR2 FQGTGA. V was shortened by 3 bases and J by 3 bases, with 9 bases between the two germline ends. This CDR3 region has 14 residues. The CDR3 sequence is CASSLTGGGNTIYF. The DNA of the CDR3 is TGTGCCAGCAGCTTGACAGGAGGTGGAAACACCATATATTTT.

The chain combines TRBV5-4 with TRBJ2-3, with TRBD1 identical over 9 bases. V shed 0 bases, J shed 0 bases, and the junction held 2 bases outside the gene matches. The length of the CDR3 is 16 residues. Germline lookup yields CDR1 SGHNT and CDR2 YYREEE (reference sequence). The CDR3, as DNA: TGTGCCAGCAGCTTGGTTGGGACAGGGAGCACAGATACGCAGTATTTT. Amino acids: CASSLVGTGSTDTQYF.

J is TRBJ2-1 and V is TRBV28; 8 bases are shared with TRBD2. V dropped 7 bases and J dropped 6; count of bases not matched to a gene: 17. The CDR3 sequence is 17 residues long. CDR1 and CDR2 (germline): MDHEN, SYDVKM. In DNA, the CDR3 is TGTGCCAGCACCCTTTTTAGGAGTAGCGGGATCGGCAATGAGCAGTTCTTC. Amino acid sequence: CASTLFRSSGIGNEQFF.